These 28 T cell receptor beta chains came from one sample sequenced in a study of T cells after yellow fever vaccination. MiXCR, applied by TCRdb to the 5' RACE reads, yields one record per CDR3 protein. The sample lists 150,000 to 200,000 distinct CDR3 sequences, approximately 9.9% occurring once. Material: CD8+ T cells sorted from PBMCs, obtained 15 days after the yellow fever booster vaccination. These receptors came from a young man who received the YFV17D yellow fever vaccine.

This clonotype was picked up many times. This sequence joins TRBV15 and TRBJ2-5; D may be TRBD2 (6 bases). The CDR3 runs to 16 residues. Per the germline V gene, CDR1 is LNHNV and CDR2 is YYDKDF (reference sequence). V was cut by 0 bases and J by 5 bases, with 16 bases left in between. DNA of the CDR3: TGTGCCACCAGCAGAGATGAAGCGGGCCTCGCGGAGACCCAGTACTTC. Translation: CATSRDEAGLAETQYF.

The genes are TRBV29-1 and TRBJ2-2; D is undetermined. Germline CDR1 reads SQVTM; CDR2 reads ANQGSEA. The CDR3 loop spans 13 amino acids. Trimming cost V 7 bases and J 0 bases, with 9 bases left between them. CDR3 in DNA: TGCAGCGCCAGGAGTCCGAACACCGGGGAGCTGTTTTTT. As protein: CSARSPNTGELFF.

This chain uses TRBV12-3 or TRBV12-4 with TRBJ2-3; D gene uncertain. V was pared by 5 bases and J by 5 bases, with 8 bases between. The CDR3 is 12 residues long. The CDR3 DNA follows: TGTGCCAGCAGTATTAGAGGAGATACGCAGTATTTT. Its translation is CASSIRGDTQYF.

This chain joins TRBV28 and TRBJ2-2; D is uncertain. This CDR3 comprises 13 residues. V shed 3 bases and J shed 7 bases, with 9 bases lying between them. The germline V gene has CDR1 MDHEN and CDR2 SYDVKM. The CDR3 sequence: CASSFRLLGELFF. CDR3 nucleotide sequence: TGTGCCAGCAGTTTTAGGCTCCTCGGGGAGCTGTTTTTT.

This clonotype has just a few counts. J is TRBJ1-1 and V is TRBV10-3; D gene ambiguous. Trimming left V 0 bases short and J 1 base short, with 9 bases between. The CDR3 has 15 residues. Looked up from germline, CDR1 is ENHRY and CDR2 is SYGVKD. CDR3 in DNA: TGTGCCATCAGTGAGTCCCCGGATGGGAACACTGAAGCTTTCTTT. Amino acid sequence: CAISESPDGNTEAFF.

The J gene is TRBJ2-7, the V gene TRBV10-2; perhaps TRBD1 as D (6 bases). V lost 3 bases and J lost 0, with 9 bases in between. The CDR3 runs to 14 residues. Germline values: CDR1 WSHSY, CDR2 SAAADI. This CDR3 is CASSEGGSSYEQYF. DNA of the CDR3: TGCGCCAGCAGTGAAGGGGGTTCCTCCTACGAGCAGTACTTC.

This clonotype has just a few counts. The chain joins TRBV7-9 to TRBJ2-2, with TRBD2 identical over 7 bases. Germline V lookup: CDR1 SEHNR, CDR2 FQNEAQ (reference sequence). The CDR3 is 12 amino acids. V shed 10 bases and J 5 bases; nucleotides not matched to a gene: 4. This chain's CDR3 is CAKEAGTGELFF. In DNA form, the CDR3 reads TGTGCCAAGGAAGCGGGGACCGGGGAGCTGTTTTTT.

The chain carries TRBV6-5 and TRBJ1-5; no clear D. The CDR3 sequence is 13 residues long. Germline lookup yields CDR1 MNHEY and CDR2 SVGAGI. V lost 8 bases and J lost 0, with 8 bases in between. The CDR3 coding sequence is TGTGCCAGCCAGAAGAATAGCAATCAGCCCCAGCATTTT. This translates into CASQKNSNQPQHF.

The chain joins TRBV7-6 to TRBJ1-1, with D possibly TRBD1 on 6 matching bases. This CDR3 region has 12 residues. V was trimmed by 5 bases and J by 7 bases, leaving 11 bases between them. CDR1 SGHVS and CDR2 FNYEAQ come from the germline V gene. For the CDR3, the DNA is TGTGCCAGCAGCCCCCAGGGGATTGAAGCTTTCTTT. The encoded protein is CASSPQGIEAFF.

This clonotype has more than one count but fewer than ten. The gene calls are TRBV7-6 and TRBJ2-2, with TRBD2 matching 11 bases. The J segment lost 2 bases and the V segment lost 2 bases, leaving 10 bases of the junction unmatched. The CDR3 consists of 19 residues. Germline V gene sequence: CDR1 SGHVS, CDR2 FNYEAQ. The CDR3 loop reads CASSLPSSGGGSNTGELFF. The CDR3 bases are TGTGCCAGCAGCTTACCGAGTAGCGGGGGGGGATCAAACACCGGGGAGCTGTTTTTT.

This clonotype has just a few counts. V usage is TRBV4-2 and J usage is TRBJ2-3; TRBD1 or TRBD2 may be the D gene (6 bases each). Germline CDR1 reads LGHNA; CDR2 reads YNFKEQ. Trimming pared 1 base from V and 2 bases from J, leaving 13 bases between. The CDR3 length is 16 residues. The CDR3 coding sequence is TGTGCCAGCAGCCAAGGGGAGTGGGGGGCCACAGATACGCAGTATTTT. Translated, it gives CASSQGEWGATDTQYF.

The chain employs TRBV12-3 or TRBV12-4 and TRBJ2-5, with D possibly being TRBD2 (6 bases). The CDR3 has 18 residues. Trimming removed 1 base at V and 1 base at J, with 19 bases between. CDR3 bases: TGTGCCAGCAGTTTAGGCATTTTGGGGGGATGGGGCCAAGAGACCCAGTACTTC. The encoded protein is CASSLGILGGWGQETQYF.

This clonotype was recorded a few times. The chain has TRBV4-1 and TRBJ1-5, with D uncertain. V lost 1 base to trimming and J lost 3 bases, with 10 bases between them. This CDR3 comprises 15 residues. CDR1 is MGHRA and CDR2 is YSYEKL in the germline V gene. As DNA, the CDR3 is TGCGCCAGCAGCCAAGGAGTCGGCCTCAATCAGCCCCAGCATTTT. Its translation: CASSQGVGLNQPQHF.

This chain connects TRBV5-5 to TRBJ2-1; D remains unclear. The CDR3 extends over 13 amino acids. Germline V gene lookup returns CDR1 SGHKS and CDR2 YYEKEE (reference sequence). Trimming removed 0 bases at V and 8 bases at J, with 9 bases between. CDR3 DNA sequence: TGTGCCAGCAGCTTGGATCTAGTCCATGAGCAGTTCTTC. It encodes CASSLDLVHEQFF.

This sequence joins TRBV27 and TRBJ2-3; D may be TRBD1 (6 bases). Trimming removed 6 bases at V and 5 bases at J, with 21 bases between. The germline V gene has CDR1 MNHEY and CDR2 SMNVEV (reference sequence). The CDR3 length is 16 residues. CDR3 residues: CASSQETGLPEDTQYF. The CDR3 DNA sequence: TGTGCCAGCAGCCAGGAGACAGGACTCCCGGAAGATACGCAGTATTTT.

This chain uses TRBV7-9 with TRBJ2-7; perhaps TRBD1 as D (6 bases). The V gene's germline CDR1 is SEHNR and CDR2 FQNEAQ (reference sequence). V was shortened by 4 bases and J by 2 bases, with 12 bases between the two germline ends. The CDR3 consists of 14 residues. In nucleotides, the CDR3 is TGTGCCAGCAGCTCGACAGGTAACCCCTACGAGCAGTACTTC. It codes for CASSSTGNPYEQYF.

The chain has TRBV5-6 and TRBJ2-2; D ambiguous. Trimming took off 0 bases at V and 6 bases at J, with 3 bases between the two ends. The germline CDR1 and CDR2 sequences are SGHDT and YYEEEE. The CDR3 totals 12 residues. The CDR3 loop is CASSLEPGELFF. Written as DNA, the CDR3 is TGTGCCAGCAGCTTGGAGCCCGGGGAGCTGTTTTTT.

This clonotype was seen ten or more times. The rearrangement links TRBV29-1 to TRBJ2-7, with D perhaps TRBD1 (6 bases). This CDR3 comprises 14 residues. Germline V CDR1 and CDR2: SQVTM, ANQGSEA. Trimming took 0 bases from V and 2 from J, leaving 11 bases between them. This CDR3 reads CSVEDRAGAYEQYF. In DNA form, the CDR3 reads TGCAGCGTTGAAGATCGGGCAGGGGCCTACGAGCAGTACTTC.

The CDR3 protein is CASSCRDRGIYEQYV. In nucleotides, the CDR3 is TGCGCCAGCAGCTGTCGGGACAGGGGGATCTACGAGCAGTACGTC. V and J are TRBV5-1 and TRBJ2-7; TRBD1 aligns across 11 bases. Germline CDR1 reads SGHRS; CDR2 reads YFSETQ. The CDR3 runs 15 residues. V dropped 3 bases and J dropped 3; count of bases not matched to a gene: 5.

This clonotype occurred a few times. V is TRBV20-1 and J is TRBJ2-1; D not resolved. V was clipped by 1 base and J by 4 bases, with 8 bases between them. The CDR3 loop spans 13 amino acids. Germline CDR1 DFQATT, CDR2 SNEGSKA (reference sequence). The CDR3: CSARGATYNEQFF. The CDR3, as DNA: TGCAGTGCTAGAGGCGCAACGTACAATGAGCAGTTCTTC.

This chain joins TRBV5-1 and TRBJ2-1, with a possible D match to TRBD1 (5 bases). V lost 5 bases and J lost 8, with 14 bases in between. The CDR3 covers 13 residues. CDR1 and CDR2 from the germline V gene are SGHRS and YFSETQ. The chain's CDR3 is CASRPTVQYEQFF. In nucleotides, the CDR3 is TGCGCCAGCAGACCGACAGTACAATATGAGCAGTTCTTC.

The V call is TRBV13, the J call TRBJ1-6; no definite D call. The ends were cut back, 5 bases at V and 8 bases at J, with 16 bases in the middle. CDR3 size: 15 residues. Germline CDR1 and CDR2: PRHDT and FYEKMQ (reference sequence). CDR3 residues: CASSGGWFGHSPLHF. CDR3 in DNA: TGTGCCAGCAGCGGAGGCTGGTTCGGTCATTCACCCCTCCACTTT.

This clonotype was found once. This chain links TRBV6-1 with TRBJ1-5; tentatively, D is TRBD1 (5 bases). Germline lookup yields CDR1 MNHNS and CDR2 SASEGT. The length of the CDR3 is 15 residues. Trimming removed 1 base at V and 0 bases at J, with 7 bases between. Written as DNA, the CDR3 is TGTGCCAGCAGTGAAGGACAGTATAGCAATCAGCCCCAGCATTTT. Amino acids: CASSEGQYSNQPQHF.

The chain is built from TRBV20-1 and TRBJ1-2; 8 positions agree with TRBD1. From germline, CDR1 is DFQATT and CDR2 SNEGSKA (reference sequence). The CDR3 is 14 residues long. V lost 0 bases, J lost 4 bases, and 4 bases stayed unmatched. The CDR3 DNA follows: TGCAGTGCTAGAGATCTAGACAGGGGCTATGGCTACACCTTC. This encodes CSARDLDRGYGYTF.

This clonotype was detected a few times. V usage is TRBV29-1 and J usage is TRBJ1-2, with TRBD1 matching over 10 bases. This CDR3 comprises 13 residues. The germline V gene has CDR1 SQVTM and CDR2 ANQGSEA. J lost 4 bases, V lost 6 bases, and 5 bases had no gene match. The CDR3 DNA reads TGCAGCGTCTACGGGACAGGGGTCTATGGCTACACCTTC. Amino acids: CSVYGTGVYGYTF.

The CDR3 DNA follows: TGCGCCAGCAGCCAAGATAGGACAGCCCAAGAGACCCAGTACTTC. It codes for CASSQDRTAQETQYF. The J gene is TRBJ2-5, the V gene TRBV4-3; TRBD1 might be the D (6 bases). The V end was cut by 0 bases, the J end by 1 base, with 9 bases between. The CDR3 contains 15 residues. The germline V gene has CDR1 LGHNA and CDR2 YSLEER.

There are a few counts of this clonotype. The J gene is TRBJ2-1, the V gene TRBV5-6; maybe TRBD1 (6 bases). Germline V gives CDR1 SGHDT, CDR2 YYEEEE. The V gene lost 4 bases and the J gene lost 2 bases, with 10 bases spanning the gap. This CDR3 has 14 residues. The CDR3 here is CASSQQGTYNEQFF. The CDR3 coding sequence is TGTGCCAGCAGCCAACAGGGAACCTACAATGAGCAGTTCTTC.

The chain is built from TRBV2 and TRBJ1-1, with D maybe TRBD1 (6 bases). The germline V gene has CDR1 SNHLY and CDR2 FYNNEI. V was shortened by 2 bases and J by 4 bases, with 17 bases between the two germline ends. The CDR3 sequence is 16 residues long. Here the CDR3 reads CASSESAGAVGTEAFF. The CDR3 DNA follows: TGTGCCAGCAGTGAATCTGCAGGGGCAGTGGGCACTGAAGCTTTCTTT.